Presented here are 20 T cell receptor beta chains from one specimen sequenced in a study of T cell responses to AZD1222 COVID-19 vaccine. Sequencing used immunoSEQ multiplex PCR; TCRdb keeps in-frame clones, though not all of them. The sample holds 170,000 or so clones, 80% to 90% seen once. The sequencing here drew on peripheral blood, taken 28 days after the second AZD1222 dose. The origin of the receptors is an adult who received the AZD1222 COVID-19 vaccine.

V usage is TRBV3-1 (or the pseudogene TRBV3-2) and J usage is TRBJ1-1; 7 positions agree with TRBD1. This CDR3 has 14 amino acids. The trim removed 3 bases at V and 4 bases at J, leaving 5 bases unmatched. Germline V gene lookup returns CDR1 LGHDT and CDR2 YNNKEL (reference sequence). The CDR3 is CASSQAGGTTEAFF. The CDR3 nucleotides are TGTGCCAGCAGCCAGGCAGGGGGTACCACTGAAGCTTTCTTT.

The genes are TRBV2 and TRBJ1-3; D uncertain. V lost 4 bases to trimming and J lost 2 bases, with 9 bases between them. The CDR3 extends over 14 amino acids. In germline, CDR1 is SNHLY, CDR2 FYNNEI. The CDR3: CASSVTLPGNTIYF. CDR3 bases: TGTGCCAGCAGTGTCACCTTACCTGGAAACACCATATATTTT.

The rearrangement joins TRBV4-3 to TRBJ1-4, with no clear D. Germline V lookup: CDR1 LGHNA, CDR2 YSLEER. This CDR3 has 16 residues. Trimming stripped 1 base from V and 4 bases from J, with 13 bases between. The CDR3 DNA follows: TGCGCCAGCAGCCAAGGTGATCGTGCAATTAATGAAAAACTGTTTTTT. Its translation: CASSQGDRAINEKLFF.

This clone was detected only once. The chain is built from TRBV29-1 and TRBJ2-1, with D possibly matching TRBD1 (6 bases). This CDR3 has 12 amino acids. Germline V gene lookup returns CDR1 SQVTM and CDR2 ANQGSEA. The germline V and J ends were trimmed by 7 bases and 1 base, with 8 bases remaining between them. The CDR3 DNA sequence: TGCAGCGCCGGGACATCCTACAATGAGCAGTTCTTC. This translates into CSAGTSYNEQFF.

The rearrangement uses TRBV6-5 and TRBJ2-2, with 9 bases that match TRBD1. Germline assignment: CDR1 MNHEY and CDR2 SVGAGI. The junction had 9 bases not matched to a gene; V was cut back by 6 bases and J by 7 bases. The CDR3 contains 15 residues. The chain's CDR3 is CASRASDRGHGELFF. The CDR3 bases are TGTGCCAGCAGAGCGTCGGACAGGGGCCACGGGGAGCTGTTTTTT.

CDR3 bases: TGTGCCAGCAGCGTAGCCGGGACAGCGATTTACGAGCAGTACTTC. This sequence encodes CASSVAGTAIYEQYF. The genes are TRBV9 and TRBJ2-7; 7 bases line up with TRBD1. CDR3 length equals 15 residues. Trimming took 0 bases from V and 4 from J; bases not matched to a gene: 7. From germline, CDR1 is SGDLS and CDR2 YYNGEE.

Here the CDR3 DNA reads TGCGCCAGCACCACCCAGTCTAGCGGGGACAATGAGCAGTTCTTC. It yields the protein CASTTQSSGDNEQFF. The rearrangement links TRBV5-1 to TRBJ2-1; 9 bases line up with TRBD2. The V gene end was trimmed by 6 bases and the J gene end by 5 bases; junction bases not matched to a gene: 9. CDR1 is SGHRS, CDR2 YFSETQ, per germline. This CDR3 has 15 residues.

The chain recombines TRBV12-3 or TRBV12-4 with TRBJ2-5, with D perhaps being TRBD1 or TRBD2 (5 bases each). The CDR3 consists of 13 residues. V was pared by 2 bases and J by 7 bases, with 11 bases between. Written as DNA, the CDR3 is TGTGCCAGCAGTTTAATGGGGGTGGGGACCCAGTACTTC. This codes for CASSLMGVGTQYF.

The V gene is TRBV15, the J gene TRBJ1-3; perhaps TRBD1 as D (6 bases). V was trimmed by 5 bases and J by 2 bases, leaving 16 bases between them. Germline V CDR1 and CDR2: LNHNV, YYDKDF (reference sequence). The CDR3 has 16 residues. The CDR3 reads CATSPRLAGAGNTIYF. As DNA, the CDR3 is TGTGCCACCAGCCCCCGTTTGGCAGGGGCTGGAAACACCATATATTTT.

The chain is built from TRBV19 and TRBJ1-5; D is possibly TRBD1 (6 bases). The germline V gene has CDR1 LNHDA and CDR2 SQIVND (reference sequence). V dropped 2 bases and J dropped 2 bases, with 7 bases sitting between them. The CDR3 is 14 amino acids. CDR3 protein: CASSIRTGNQPQHF. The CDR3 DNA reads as TGTGCCAGTAGTATACGGACAGGCAATCAGCCCCAGCATTTT.

CDR3 in amino acids: CASSFRGLAGVTGELFF. CDR3 sequence (DNA): TGTGCCAGCAGCTTCAGAGGACTAGCGGGGGTTACCGGGGAGCTGTTTTTT. The rearrangement uses TRBV7-3 and TRBJ2-2; TRBD2 matches at 13 bases. Germline CDR1 and CDR2: SGHTA and FQGTGA. The CDR3 length is 17 residues. V shed 3 bases and J 5 bases; nucleotides not matched to a gene: 6.

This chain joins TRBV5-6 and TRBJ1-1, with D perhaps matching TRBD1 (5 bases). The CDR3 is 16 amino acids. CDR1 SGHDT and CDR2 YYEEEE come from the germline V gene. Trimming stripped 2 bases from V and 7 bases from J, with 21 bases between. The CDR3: CASSFWRLGDWGEAFF. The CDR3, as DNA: TGTGCCAGCAGCTTTTGGAGGTTGGGGGATTGGGGTGAAGCTTTCTTT.

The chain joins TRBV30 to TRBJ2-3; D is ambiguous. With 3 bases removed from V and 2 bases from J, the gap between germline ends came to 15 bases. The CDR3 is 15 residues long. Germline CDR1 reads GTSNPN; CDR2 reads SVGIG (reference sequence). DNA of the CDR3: TGTGCCTGGAGAGGTTTTTACGGAAACACAGATACGCAGTATTTT. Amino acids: CAWRGFYGNTDTQYF.

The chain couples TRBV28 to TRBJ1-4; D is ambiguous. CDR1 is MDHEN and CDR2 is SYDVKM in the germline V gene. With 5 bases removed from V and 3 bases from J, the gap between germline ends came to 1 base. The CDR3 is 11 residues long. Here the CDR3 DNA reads TGTGCCAGCAGTCCTAATGAAAAACTGTTTTTT. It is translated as CASSPNEKLFF. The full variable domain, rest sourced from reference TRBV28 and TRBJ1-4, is DVKVTQSSRYLVKRTGEKVFLECVQDMDHENMFWYRQDPGLGLRLIYFSYDVKMKEKGDIPEGYSVSREKKERFSLILESASTNQTSMYLCASSPNEKLFFGSGTQLSVL.

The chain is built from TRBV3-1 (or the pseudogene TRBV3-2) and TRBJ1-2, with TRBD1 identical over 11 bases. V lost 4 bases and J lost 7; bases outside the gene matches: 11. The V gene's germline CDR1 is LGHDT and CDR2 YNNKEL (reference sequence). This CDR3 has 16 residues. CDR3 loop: CASSRIEGTGGLGYTF. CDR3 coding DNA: TGTGCCAGCAGCCGCATAGAGGGGACAGGGGGTCTTGGCTACACCTTC.

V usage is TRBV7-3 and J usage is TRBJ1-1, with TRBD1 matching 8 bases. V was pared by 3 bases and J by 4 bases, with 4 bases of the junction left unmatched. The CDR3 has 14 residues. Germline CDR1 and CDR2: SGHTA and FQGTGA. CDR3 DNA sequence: TGTGCCAGCAGCTTCAGGGGGCCGGGCACTGAAGCTTTCTTT. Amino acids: CASSFRGPGTEAFF.

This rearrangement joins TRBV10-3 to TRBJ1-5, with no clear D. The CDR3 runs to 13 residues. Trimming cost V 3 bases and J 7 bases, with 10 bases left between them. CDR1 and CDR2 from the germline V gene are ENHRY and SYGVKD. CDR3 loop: CAISEFPGQPQHF. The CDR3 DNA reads TGTGCCATCAGTGAATTTCCGGGGCAGCCCCAGCATTTT.

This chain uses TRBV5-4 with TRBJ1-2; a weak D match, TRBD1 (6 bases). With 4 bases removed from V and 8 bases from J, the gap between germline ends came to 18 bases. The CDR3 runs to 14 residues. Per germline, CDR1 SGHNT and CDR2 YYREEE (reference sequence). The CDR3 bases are TGTGCCAGCAGCCCGGATCCGGGGGCGGAAGGCTACACCTTC. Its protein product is CASSPDPGAEGYTF. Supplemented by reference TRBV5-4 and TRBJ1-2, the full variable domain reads ETGVTQSPTHLIKTRGQQVTLRCSSQSGHNTVSWYQQALGQGPQFIFQYYREEENGRGNFPPRFSGLQFPNYSSELNVNALELDDSALYLCASSPDPGAEGYTFGSGTRLTVV.

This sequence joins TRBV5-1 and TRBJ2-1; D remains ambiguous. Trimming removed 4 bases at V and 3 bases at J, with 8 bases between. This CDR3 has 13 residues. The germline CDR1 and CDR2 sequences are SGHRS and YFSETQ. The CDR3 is CASSLGSYNEQFF. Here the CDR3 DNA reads TGCGCCAGCAGCCTGGGCAGCTACAATGAGCAGTTCTTC.

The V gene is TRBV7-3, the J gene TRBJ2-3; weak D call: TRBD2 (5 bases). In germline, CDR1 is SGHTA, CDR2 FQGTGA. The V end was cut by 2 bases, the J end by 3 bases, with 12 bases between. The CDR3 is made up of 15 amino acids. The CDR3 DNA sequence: TGTGCCAGCAGCTTAGTTCTAGGAGGAACAGATACGCAGTATTTT. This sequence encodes CASSLVLGGTDTQYF.